This T cell receptor (beta chain) was sequenced during a study of cytotoxic CD8 clonotypes in ibrutinib-treated CLL. About the research overall: Enrolment comprised roughly 11 relapsed/refractory and more than 14 treatment-naive patients; 17 to 18 were IGHV unmutated. Response specimens were obtained following a median treatment duration of around 12 months, with a range of 6 to 36.

Findings of the study overall: Clonality climbed at ibrutinib response, then dropped toward baseline at progression.

Remarks on this clone: Its antigen is as yet unknown.

The planned depth of sequencing spanned 1 in 200,000 to 1 in 1 million T cells. Sequenced by immunoSEQ multiplex PCR; TCRdb stores in-frame clones only, minus some. Of approximately 140,000 clones listed, under 95% are singletons. CDR3 length: 13 residues. Germline loops: CDR1 MNHEY, CDR2 SVGAGI. The ends were cut back, 6 bases at V and 5 bases at J, with 14 bases in the middle. This receptor was obtained from a human donor with chronic lymphocytic leukemia. This rearrangement joins TRBV6-5 to TRBJ2-7, with D tentatively TRBD2 (5 bases). The sample in question was PBMCs, obtained after 12 months of ibrutinib treatment. The CDR3 nucleotides are TGTGCCAGCAGCTCACTTGTCGGGGACGAGCAGTACTTC. Encoded protein: CASSSLVGDEQYF.